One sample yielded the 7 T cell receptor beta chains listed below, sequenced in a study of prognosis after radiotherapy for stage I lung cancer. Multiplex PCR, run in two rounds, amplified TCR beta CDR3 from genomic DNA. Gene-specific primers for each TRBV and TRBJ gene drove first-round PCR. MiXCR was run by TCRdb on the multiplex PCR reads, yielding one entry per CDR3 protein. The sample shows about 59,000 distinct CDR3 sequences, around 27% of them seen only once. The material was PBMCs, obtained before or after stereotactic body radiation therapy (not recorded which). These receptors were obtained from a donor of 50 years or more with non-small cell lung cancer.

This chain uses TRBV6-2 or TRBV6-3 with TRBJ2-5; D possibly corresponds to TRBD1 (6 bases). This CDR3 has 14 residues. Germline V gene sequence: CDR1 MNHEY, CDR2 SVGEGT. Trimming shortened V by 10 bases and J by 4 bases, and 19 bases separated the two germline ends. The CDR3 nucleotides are TGTGCCAACACATTGACAGGTTTACTAGAGACCCAGTACTTC. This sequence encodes CANTLTGLLETQYF.

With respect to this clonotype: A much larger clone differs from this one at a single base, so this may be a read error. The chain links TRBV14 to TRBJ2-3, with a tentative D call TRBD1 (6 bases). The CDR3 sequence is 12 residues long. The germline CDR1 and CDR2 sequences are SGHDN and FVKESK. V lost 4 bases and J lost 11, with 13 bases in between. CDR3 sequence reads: CASSPQGFVQYF. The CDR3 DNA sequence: TGTGCCAGCAGCCCGCAGGGGTTCGTGCAGTATTTT.

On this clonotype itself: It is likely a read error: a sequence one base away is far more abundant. CDR3: CVSSPEWDYEQYF. In DNA form, the CDR3 reads TGTGTCAGCAGCCCGGAGTGGGACTACGAGCAGTACTTC. This rearrangement joins TRBV6-8 to TRBJ2-7; no firm D call. Germline-derived CDR1 and CDR2 are MNHGY and SAAAGT. The CDR3 contains 13 residues.

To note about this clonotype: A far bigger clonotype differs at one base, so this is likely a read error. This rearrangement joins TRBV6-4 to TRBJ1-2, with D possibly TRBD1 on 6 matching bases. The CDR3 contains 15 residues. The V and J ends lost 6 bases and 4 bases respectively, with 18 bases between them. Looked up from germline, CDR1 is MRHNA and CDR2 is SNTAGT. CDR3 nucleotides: TGTGCCAGCAGGACTACGGGACAAGGACTCTATGGCTACACCTTC. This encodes CASRTTGQGLYGYTF.

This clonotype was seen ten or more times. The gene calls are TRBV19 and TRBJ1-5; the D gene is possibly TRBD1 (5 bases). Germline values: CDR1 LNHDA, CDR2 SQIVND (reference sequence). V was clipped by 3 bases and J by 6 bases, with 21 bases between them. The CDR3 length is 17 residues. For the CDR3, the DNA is TGTGCCAGTAGTATTGTAGGGGTCTCGTCCTTAAGTCAGCCCCAGCATTTT. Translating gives CASSIVGVSSLSQPQHF.

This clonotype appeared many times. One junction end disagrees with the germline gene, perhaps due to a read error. The CDR3 region is CASSTGFTDTQYF. The CDR3 region has the DNA TGTGCTAGCAGCACAGGGTTCACAGATACGCAGTATTTT. V and J are TRBV7-7 and TRBJ2-3; tentative D call: TRBD1 (6 bases). Germline loops: CDR1 SSHAT, CDR2 FNYEAQ (reference sequence). The CDR3 sequence is 13 residues long.

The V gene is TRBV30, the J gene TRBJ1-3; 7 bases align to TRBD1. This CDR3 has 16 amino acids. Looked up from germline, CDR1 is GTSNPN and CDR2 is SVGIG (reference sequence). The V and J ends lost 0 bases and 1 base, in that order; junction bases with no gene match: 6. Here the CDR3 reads CAWSVPLDRSGNTIYF. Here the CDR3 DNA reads TGTGCCTGGAGTGTACCCCTGGACAGGTCTGGAAACACCATATATTTT.